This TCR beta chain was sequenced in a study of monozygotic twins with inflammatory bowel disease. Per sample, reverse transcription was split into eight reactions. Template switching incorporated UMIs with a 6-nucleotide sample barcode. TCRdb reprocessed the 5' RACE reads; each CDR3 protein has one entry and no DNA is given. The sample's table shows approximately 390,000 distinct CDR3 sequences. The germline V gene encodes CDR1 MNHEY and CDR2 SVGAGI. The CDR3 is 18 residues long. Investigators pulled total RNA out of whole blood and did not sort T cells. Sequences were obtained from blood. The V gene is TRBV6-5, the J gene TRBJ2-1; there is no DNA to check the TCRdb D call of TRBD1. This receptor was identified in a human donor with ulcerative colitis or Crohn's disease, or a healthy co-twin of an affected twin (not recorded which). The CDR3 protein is CASSYSMRQGTFYNEQFF.